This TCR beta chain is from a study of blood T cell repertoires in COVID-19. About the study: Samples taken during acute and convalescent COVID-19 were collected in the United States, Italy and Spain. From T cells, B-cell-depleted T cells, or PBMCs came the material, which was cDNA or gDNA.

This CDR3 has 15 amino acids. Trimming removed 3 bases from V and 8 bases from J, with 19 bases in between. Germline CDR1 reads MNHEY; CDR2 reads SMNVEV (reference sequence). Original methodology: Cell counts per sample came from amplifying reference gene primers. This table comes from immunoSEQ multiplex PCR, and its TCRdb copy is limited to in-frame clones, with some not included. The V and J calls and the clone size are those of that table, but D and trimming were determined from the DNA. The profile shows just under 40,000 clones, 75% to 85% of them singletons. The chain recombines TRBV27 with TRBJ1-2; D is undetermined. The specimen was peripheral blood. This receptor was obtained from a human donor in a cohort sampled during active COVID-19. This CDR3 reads CASSFTGSLSGGYTF. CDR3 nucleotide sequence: TGTGCCAGCAGTTTCACCGGGTCCTTATCGGGGGGCTACACCTTC.